This T cell receptor beta chain was captured by sequencing in a study of T cell responses to AZD1222 COVID-19 vaccine. About this clone itself: Its antigen is undetermined.

Sequenced by immunoSEQ multiplex PCR; TCRdb stores in-frame clones only, minus some. Of 120,000 to 150,000 clones in the sample, approximately 91% were seen once. With 3 bases removed from V and 1 base from J, the gap between germline ends came to 6 bases. Germline lookup yields CDR1 SGDLS and CDR2 YYNGEE. This CDR3 is built from 13 residues. Study results and limitations: Repertoire samples came only from after the peak T cell response.

This sequence was found in an adult who received the AZD1222 COVID-19 vaccine. The J gene is TRBJ2-3, the V gene TRBV9, with D maybe TRBD2 (5 bases). This specimen consisted of peripheral blood, obtained 28 days after the second AZD1222 dose. The CDR3 spells CASSAGGTDTQYF. In DNA, the CDR3 is TGTGCCAGCAGCGCCGGGGGCACAGATACGCAGTATTTT.